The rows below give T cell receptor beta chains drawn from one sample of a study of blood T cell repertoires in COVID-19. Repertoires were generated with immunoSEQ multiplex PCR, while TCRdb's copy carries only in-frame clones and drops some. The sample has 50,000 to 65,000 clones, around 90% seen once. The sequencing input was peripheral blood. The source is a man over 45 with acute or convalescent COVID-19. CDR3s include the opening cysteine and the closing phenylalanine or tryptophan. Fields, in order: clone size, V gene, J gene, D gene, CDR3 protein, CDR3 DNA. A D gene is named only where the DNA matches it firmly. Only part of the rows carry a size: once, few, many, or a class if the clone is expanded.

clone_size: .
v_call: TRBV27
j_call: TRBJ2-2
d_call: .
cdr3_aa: CASSRPGVTGELFF
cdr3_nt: TGTGCCAGCAGTCGCCCAGGGGTTACCGGGGAGCTGTTTTTT

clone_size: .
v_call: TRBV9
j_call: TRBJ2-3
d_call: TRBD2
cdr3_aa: CASRRLAGTDTQYF
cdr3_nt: TGTGCCAGCAGGCGGCTAGCGGGGACAGATACGCAGTATTTT

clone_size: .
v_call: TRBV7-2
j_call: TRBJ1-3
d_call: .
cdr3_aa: CASRGGMGSSGNTIYF
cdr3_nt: TGTGCCAGCAGGGGGGGGATGGGGAGCTCTGGAAACACCATATATTTT

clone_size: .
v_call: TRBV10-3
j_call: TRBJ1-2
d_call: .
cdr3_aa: CVISEVLANYGYTF
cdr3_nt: TGTGTCATCAGTGAGGTTTTAGCTAACTATGGCTACACCTTC

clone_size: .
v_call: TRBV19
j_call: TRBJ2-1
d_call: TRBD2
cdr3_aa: CASSIDLGDSGGYNEQFF
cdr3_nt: TGTGCCAGTAGTATAGATCTGGGGGACTCCGGGGGGTACAATGAGCAGTTCTTC

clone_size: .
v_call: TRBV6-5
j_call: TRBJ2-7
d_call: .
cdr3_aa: CASSSPGRSAYEQYF
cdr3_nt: TGTGCCAGCAGTTCCCCGGGAAGGAGTGCCTACGAGCAGTACTTC

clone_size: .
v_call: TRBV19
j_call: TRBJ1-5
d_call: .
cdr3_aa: CASSILGGRNQPQHF
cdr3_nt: TGTGCCAGTAGTATTTTGGGGGGTCGCAATCAGCCCCAGCATTTT

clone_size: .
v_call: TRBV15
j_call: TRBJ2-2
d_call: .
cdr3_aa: CATSHRLLPSAGVAGELFF
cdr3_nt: TGTGCCACCAGCCACCGACTTTTGCCTAGCGCAGGCGTGGCCGGGGAGCTGTTTTTT

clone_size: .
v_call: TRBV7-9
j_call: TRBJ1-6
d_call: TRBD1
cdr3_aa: CASSATGTAPLHF
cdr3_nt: TGTGCCAGCAGCGCGACAGGGACGGCACCCCTCCACTTT

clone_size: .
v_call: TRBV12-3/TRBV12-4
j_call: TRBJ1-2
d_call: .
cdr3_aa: CASSAQGFYGYTF
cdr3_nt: TGTGCCAGCAGTGCACAGGGTTTCTATGGCTACACCTTC

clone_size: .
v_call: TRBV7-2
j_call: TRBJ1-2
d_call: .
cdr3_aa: CASSSPGLGYTF
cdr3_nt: TGTGCCAGCAGCTCCCCAGGGCTAGGCTACACCTTC

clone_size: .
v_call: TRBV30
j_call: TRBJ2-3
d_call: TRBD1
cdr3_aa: CAWRTKGQGASTDTQYF
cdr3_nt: TGTGCCTGGAGAACCAAGGGACAGGGGGCTAGCACAGATACGCAGTATTTT

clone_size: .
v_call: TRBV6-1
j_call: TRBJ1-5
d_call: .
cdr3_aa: CASSEAAGIYSNQPQHF
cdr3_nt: TGTGCCAGCAGTGAAGCGGCAGGGATATATAGCAATCAGCCCCAGCATTTT

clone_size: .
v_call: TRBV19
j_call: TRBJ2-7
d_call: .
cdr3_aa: CASSIGIHNEQYF
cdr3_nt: TGTGCCAGTAGTATCGGGATTCATAACGAGCAGTACTTC

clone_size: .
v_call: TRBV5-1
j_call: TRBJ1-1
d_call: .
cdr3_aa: CASSLGQTNTEAFF
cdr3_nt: TGCGCCAGCAGCCTAGGACAGACGAACACTGAAGCTTTCTTT

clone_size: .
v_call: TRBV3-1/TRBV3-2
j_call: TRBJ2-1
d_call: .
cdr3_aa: CASSHGPGAEQFF
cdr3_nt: TGTGCCAGCAGCCACGGGCCGGGAGCAGAGCAGTTCTTC

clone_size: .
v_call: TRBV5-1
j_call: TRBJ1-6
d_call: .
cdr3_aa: CASSLDQGNSPLHF
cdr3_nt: TGCGCCAGCAGCTTGGATCAGGGCAATTCACCCCTCCACTTT

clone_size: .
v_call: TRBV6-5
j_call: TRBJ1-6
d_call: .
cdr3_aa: CASSRTAPYNSPLHF
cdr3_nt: TGTGCCAGCAGTCGGACAGCCCCCTATAATTCACCCCTCCACTTT

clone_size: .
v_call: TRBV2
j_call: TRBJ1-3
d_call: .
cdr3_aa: CASQAYSGNTIYF
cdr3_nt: TGTGCCAGCCAGGCTTACTCTGGAAACACCATATATTTT

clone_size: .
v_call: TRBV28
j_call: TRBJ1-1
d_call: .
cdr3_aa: CASSFRSPRTAPEAFF
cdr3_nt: TGTGCCAGCAGTTTCCGGAGCCCCAGGACAGCTCCTGAAGCTTTCTTT

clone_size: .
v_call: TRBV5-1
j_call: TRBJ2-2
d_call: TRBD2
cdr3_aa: CASSSEAGGVTGELFF
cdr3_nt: TGCGCCAGCAGCTCCGAAGCGGGGGGCGTCACCGGGGAGCTGTTTTTT

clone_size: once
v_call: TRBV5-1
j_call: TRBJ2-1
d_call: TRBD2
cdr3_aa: CASSVGPSGIREQFF
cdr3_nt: TGCGCCAGCAGCGTCGGTCCTAGCGGCATACGGGAGCAGTTCTTC

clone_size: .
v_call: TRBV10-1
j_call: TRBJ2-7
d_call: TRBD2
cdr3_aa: CASSDFLPGLASYEQYF
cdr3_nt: TGCGCCAGCAGTGACTTTTTGCCGGGACTAGCGTCCTACGAGCAGTACTTC

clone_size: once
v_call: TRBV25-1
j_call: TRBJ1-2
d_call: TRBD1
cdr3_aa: CASSDPGTAAYGYTF
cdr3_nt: TGTGCCAGCAGTGACCCCGGGACAGCCGCGTATGGCTACACCTTC

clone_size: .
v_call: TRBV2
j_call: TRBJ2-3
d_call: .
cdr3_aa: CASWGGTDTQYF
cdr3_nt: TGTGCCAGCTGGGGGGGCACAGATACGCAGTATTTT

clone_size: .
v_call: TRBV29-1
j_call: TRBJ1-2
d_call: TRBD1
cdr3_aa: CSADTGVGGYTF
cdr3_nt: TGCAGCGCCGATACAGGGGTCGGTGGCTACACCTTC

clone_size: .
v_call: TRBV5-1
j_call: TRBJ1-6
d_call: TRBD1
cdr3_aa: CASSSGQGAFPPLHF
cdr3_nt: TGCGCCAGCAGCTCAGGACAGGGGGCTTTTCCACCCCTCCACTTT

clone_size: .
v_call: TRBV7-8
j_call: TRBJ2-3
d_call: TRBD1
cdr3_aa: CASSQDRGARTDTQYF
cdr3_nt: TGTGCCAGCAGCCAAGACAGGGGGGCGAGAACAGATACGCAGTATTTT